Reported below is one T cell receptor beta chain. This sample stems from a study of blood T cell repertoires in COVID-19. Using immunoSEQ multiplex PCR, the repertoire was profiled, and TCRdb retains in-frame clones only, with some absent. The sample consists of some 87,000 clones, 80% of them appearing once. CDR3 length equals 14 residues. CDR1 SGDLS and CDR2 YYNGEE come from the germline V gene. The V segment lost 0 bases and the J segment 7 bases; nucleotides outside the gene matches: 2. What was sequenced was peripheral blood. This receptor was identified in a man aged 50 or older who had recovered from COVID-19. V and J are TRBV9 and TRBJ1-4; 8 nucleotides line up with TRBD1. Here the CDR3 reads CASSVGQGAEKLFF. DNA for the CDR3: TGTGCCAGCAGCGTAGGGCAGGGGGCTGAAAAACTGTTTTTT. Drawing the rest from reference TRBV9 and TRBJ1-4, the complete variable domain is DSGVTQTPKHLITATGQRVTLRCSPRSGDLSVYWYQQSLDQGLQFLIQYYNGEERAKGNILERFSAQQFPDLHSELNLSSLELGDSALYFCASSVGQGAEKLFFGSGTQLSVL.